This T cell receptor beta chain was observed in a study of blood T cell repertoires in COVID-19. Those who participated ranged in age from about 18 to 89 years and resided in about two dozen US areas. Clinical history as reported by participants underpinned cohort assignment. The CDR3 is 14 amino acids. Trimming cost V 3 bases and J 5 bases; bases outside gene matches: 5. The germline gives CDR1 SGDLS, CDR2 YYNGEE. Sequenced by immunoSEQ multiplex PCR; TCRdb stores in-frame clones only, minus some. The table shows about 200,000 clones, with about nine tenths occurring only once. Sequencing was carried out using PBMCs or T cells enriched from blood (not recorded which). This clonotype originated in a woman aged 25-40 years who had recovered from COVID-19. The chain has TRBV9 and TRBJ1-1, with TRBD1 matching over 9 bases. The CDR3 region is CASSATGGYTEAFF. The CDR3, as DNA: TGTGCCAGCAGCGCGACAGGGGGATATACTGAAGCTTTCTTT.